This T cell receptor beta chain was recovered during a study of blood T cell repertoires in COVID-19. Study summary: PBMCs, B-cell-depleted T cells, or T cells provided the cDNA or gDNA that made up the material.

In the original processing: For nucleated cells, counts were estimated from reference gene primer amplification. Assay used: immunoSEQ multiplex PCR; TCRdb lists only in-frame clones, some missing. V and J calls and clone size are as listed in that table; D and trimming were resolved from the DNA. Of some 220,000 clones in the sample, 86% were seen once. Participants spanned ages about 18 to 90 years and resided in 20 to 30 US areas. Allocation to cohorts depended on clinical history reported by the participants. CDR1 SEHNR and CDR2 FQNEAQ come from the germline V gene (reference sequence). With 4 bases removed from V and 1 base from J, the gap between germline ends came to 13 bases. The CDR3 runs 15 residues.

The chain couples TRBV7-9 to TRBJ1-1; weak D call: TRBD1 (5 bases). The sample consisted of PBMCs or T cells enriched from blood (not recorded which). This clonotype was obtained from a middle-aged woman with acute COVID-19. CDR3 region: CASSSITGKNTEAFF. The CDR3 DNA reads as TGTGCCAGCAGCTCTATAACAGGAAAGAACACTGAAGCTTTCTTT.